This T cell receptor (beta chain) was identified in a study of cytomegalovirus exposure and HLA in healthy donors. Study-wide points: An ancestry cluster, one associated with Asian ancestry, reportedly showed fewer N-insertions than the approximately 660-donor mean in a later analysis. As a later analysis revealed, the rate of TCR association differed by HLA locus, with DRB1 most and HLA-C fewest. While the bulk of TCR sequences proved rare, some public TCRs turned up in many donors. In vitro checks showed that a few CMV-associated chains really do target CMV antigens.

The primer mix had 60 Vbeta and 13 Jbeta primers. Generated by immunoSEQ multiplex PCR, the TCRdb table keeps only in-frame clones and is missing some. The top ten hold around 5.1% of the sample, which has roughly 100,000 clones, 60% to 85% seen once. The CDR3 spans 12 residues. The V end was cut by 0 bases, the J end by 7 bases, with 7 bases between. Germline V gene data show CDR1 as SGHKS and CDR2 as YYEKEE (reference sequence). As for this clone: The antigen is unknown.

Sample: PBMCs. The chain joins TRBV5-5 to TRBJ2-5; the D gene is possibly TRBD2 (5 bases). This TCR derives from a female donor in good health and CMV-seropositive. The CDR3 DNA reads TGTGCCAGCAGCTTGGTCCGGGGGACCCAGTACTTC. It codes for CASSLVRGTQYF.